These 18 T cell receptor beta chains share one sample of origin, sequenced in a study of cytomegalovirus exposure and HLA in healthy donors. PCR amplification relied on 60 Vbeta primers (plus 13 Jbeta primers). The assay was immunoSEQ multiplex PCR, and TCRdb's table has in-frame clones only and misses some. The sample holds under 200,000 clones, around 85% seen once. Sequencing input: PBMCs. The receptors were gathered from a male donor in good health and CMV-seronegative.

J is TRBJ2-7 and V is TRBV5-1, with 10 bases matching TRBD1. V shed 4 bases and J 8 bases; nucleotides not matched to a gene: 15. The CDR3 is 16 amino acids. Germline V gene lookup returns CDR1 SGHRS and CDR2 YFSETQ. CDR3 amino acids: CASSVGFGTGEVKQYF. In DNA form, the CDR3 reads TGCGCCAGCAGCGTGGGCTTCGGGACAGGGGAGGTGAAGCAGTACTTC. Complete variable domain (other parts from reference TRBV5-1 and TRBJ2-7): KAGVTQTPRYLIKTRGQQVTLSCSPISGHRSVSWYQQTPGQGLQFLFEYFSETQRNKGNFPGRFSGRQFSNSRSEMNVSTLELGDSALYLCASSVGFGTGEVKQYFGPGTRLTVT.

The genes are TRBV6-6 and TRBJ2-3, with 7 bases that match TRBD2. In germline, CDR1 is MNHNY, CDR2 SVGAGI (reference sequence). The V gene end was trimmed by 5 bases and the J gene end by 2 bases; junction bases not matched to a gene: 7. The CDR3 has 15 residues. In DNA form, the CDR3 reads TGTGCCAGCAGTGCCGGGACTACTCACACAGATACGCAGTATTTT. Residues: CASSAGTTHTDTQYF.

This clone has just a few counts. V and J are TRBV19 and TRBJ2-6; D uncertain. The CDR3 runs to 12 residues. Trimming left V 8 bases short and J 2 bases short, with 4 bases between. Germline CDR1 is LNHDA and CDR2 is SQIVND (reference sequence). The CDR3 protein is CASLAGANVLTF. CDR3 nucleotide sequence: TGTGCCAGTTTAGCTGGGGCCAACGTCCTGACTTTC.

V and J are TRBV5-1 and TRBJ1-6; weak D call: TRBD1 (6 bases). V lost 4 bases and J 2 bases, leaving 19 bases between the germline ends. The germline V gene encodes CDR1 SGHRS and CDR2 YFSETQ. The CDR3 length is 18 residues. CDR3 nucleotide sequence: TGCGCCAGCAGCCCTAGGACAGAACCAACAGCCTATAATTCACCCCTCCACTTT. It specifies CASSPRTEPTAYNSPLHF.

J is TRBJ1-6 and V is TRBV2, with TRBD1 matching over 10 bases. The CDR3 loop spans 15 amino acids. Germline values: CDR1 SNHLY, CDR2 FYNNEI. After removal of 5 bases from V and 10 bases from J, the junction contained 8 bases not matched to a gene. CDR3 region: CASSTRQGAKSPLHF. The CDR3 DNA sequence: TGTGCCAGCAGTACCCGACAGGGGGCAAAATCACCCCTCCACTTT.

The chain uses TRBV6-5 and TRBJ2-3, with no clear D. The CDR3 is 12 amino acids. CDR1 and CDR2 (germline): MNHEY, SVGAGI. V lost 8 bases and J 4 bases, leaving 10 bases between the germline ends. This CDR3 is CASARVPDTQYF. CDR3 DNA: TGTGCCAGCGCCCGGGTCCCAGATACGCAGTATTTT.

This chain connects TRBV29-1 to TRBJ2-2, with 7 nucleotides matching TRBD1. Germline-derived CDR1 and CDR2 are SQVTM and ANQGSEA. The ends lost 7 bases at V and 1 base at J; junction bases unmatched: 6. The CDR3 length is 14 residues. The CDR3 nucleotides read TGCAGCGCACAGTCAGGGGGGAACACCGGGGAGCTGTTTTTT. Protein product: CSAQSGGNTGELFF.

The rearrangement links TRBV5-4 to TRBJ2-1, with 8 positions matching TRBD2. This CDR3 spans 15 amino acids. Trimming cost V 3 bases and J 7 bases; bases outside gene matches: 9. Germline values: CDR1 SGHNT, CDR2 YYREEE (reference sequence). The CDR3 here is CASSSAGAGGNEQFF. The DNA for the CDR3 is TGTGCCAGCAGCTCGGCGGGGGCGGGGGGTAATGAGCAGTTCTTC.

The CDR3 DNA reads TGCAGCGTTGGAGGAGGGAATTATGGCTACACCTTC. This translates into CSVGGGNYGYTF. The chain couples TRBV29-1 to TRBJ1-2; D unresolved. This CDR3 has 12 amino acids. V was cut by 4 bases and J by 5 bases, with 11 bases left in between. CDR1 and CDR2 (germline): SQVTM, ANQGSEA.

V usage is TRBV6-4 and J usage is TRBJ2-3; D is perhaps TRBD1 (5 bases). Germline V gives CDR1 MRHNA, CDR2 SNTAGT. Trimming cost V 3 bases and J 4 bases, with 8 bases left between them. This CDR3 comprises 13 residues. The CDR3 sequence is CASSEQGSDTQYF. CDR3 bases: TGTGCCAGCAGTGAGCAGGGTTCAGATACGCAGTATTTT.

Details on this clone: Other DNA sequences in the same sample also yield this CDR3. The chain employs TRBV5-1 and TRBJ1-3, with D possibly matching TRBD1 (6 bases). V shed 0 bases and J shed 3 bases, with 10 bases lying between them. CDR1 SGHRS and CDR2 YFSETQ come from the germline V gene. The CDR3 sequence is 15 residues long. CDR3 region: CASSLGGRSGNTIYF. In DNA, the CDR3 is TGCGCCAGCAGCTTGGGGGGGCGCAGTGGAAACACCATATATTTT.

The chain couples TRBV28 to TRBJ1-6, with a tentative D call TRBD1 (6 bases). The CDR3 spans 16 residues. Germline V lookup: CDR1 MDHEN, CDR2 SYDVKM. V was pared by 8 bases and J by 6 bases, with 20 bases between. CDR3 sequence: CASSRRGGNFNSPLHF. The CDR3 bases are TGTGCCAGCTCAAGGAGAGGGGGAAATTTTAATTCACCCCTCCACTTT.

The chain couples TRBV5-4 to TRBJ2-7, with 10 bases fitting TRBD2. The CDR3 is 17 amino acids. With 4 bases clipped from V and 4 bases from J, the junction kept 14 bases outside the gene matches. Germline V CDR1 and CDR2: SGHNT, YYREEE (reference sequence). Written as DNA, the CDR3 is TGTGCCAGCAGCCAACCCGGAGACAGCGGGGGGGCGTACGAGCAGTACTTC. Protein product: CASSQPGDSGGAYEQYF.

V is TRBV21-1 and J is TRBJ1-4. TRBV21-1 is labeled a pseudogene. The CDR3 sequence is 14 residues long. The chain's CDR3 is CASSSRGTNEKLFF. CDR3 nucleotide sequence: TGTGCCAGCAGCTCGCGGGGCACTAATGAAAAACTGTTTTTT.

The chain uses TRBV6-5 and TRBJ2-5; 8 bases map to TRBD1. The DNA end is a closer match to TRBJ2-7, so the J assignment may be wrong. Germline CDR1 is MNHEY and CDR2 is SVGAGI. CDR3 size: 14 residues. The CDR3 nucleotides are TGTGCCAGCACTGGGACAGGCCCCACCTACGAGCAGTACTTC. It is translated as CASTGTGPTYEQYF.

V gene TRBV5-4 combines with J gene TRBJ2-4, with TRBD2 matching 8 bases. CDR1 SGHNT and CDR2 YYREEE come from the germline V gene (reference sequence). Trimming took 2 bases from V and 0 from J; bases not matched to a gene: 7. This CDR3 spans 17 amino acids. The CDR3 DNA reads as TGTGCCAGCAGCTTCTTAGCGGGGATTTTAGCCAAAAACATTCAGTACTTC. Translated: CASSFLAGILAKNIQYF.

This chain connects TRBV9 to TRBJ2-2; D is uncertain. The germline V gene has CDR1 SGDLS and CDR2 YYNGEE. Trimming took 3 bases from V and 6 from J, leaving 9 bases between them. This CDR3 has 13 amino acids. CDR3 region: CASSAHFAGELFF. CDR3 sequence (DNA): TGTGCCAGCAGCGCCCACTTCGCCGGGGAGCTGTTTTTT.

Points on this clone: The germline gene is not matched at one end of the junction; a read error may be the cause. The V gene is TRBV7-8, the J gene TRBJ2-7; 8 nucleotides line up with TRBD1. Germline CDR1 is SGHVS and CDR2 is FQNEAQ. CDR3 length: 16 residues. The CDR3 sequence is CASSSRGLAESYEQHF. In nucleotides, the CDR3 is TGTGCCAGCAGCTCCAGGGGGCTAGCTGAGTCCTACGAGCAGCACTTC. Based on the CDR3 plus reference TRBV7-8 and TRBJ2-7, the full variable domain is GAGVSQSPRYKVAKRGQDVALRCDPISGHVSLFWYQQALGQGPEFLTYFQNEAQLDKSGLPSDRFFAERPEGSVSTLKIQRTQQEDSAVYLCASSSRGLAESYEQHFGPGTRLTVT.